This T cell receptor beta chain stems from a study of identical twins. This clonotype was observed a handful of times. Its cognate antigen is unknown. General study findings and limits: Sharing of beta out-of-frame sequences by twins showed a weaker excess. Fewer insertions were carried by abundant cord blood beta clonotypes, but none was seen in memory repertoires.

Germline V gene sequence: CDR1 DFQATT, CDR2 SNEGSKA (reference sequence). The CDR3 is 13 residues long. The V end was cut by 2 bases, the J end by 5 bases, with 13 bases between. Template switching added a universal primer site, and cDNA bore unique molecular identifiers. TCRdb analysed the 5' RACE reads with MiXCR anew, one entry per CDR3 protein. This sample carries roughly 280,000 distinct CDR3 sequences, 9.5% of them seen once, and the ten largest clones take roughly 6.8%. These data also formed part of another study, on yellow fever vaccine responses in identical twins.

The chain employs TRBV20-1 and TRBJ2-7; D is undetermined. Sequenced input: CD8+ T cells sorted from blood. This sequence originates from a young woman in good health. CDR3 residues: CSARFPRAHEQYF. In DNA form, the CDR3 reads TGCAGTGCTAGATTCCCCCGGGCTCACGAGCAGTACTTC.